The 18 T cell receptor beta chains below come from one sample, sequenced in a study of cytomegalovirus exposure and HLA in healthy donors. The PCR made use of 60 Vbeta and 13 Jbeta primers. Only in-frame clones appear in the TCRdb table, and some are missing; sequencing was by immunoSEQ multiplex PCR. The sample shows about 160,000 clones, about three quarters of them seen only once. Sample: PBMCs. Source of these receptors: a woman in her twenties or thirties in good health and CMV-seronegative.

The chain combines TRBV28 with TRBJ1-5; D is possibly TRBD1 (6 bases). Germline V gene data show CDR1 as MDHEN and CDR2 as SYDVKM. This CDR3 comprises 15 residues. V dropped 8 bases and J dropped 3 bases, with 17 bases sitting between them. The CDR3 loop reads CASGTRGKNNQPQHF. In nucleotides, the CDR3 is TGTGCCAGCGGGACCAGGGGCAAGAACAATCAGCCCCAGCATTTT. Full variable domain (remainder filled in from reference TRBV28 and TRBJ1-5): DVKVTQSSRYLVKRTGEKVFLECVQDMDHENMFWYRQDPGLGLRLIYFSYDVKMKEKGDIPEGYSVSREKKERFSLILESASTNQTSMYLCASGTRGKNNQPQHFGDGTRLSIL.

The sample holds a few counts of this clone. The chain combines TRBV5-4 with TRBJ1-1; tentative D call: TRBD1 (6 bases). The CDR3 consists of 16 residues. The germline V gene encodes CDR1 SGHNT and CDR2 YYREEE (reference sequence). V shed 4 bases and J shed 0 bases, with 16 bases lying between them. The CDR3: CASSKSQGNLNTEAFF. Written as DNA, the CDR3 is TGTGCCAGCAGCAAGAGCCAGGGGAATCTGAACACTGAAGCTTTCTTT.

The chain combines TRBV5-8 with TRBJ2-4, with TRBD2 matching over 9 bases. This CDR3 comprises 18 residues. CDR1 is SGHTS, CDR2 YDEGEE, per germline. J gave up 0 bases and V 0 bases, and 7 bases lay outside the gene matches. The CDR3 loop reads CASSLVSSGELAKNIQYF. In DNA, the CDR3 is TGTGCCAGCAGCTTGGTATCTAGCGGGGAGCTAGCCAAAAACATTCAGTACTTC.

V usage is TRBV9 and J usage is TRBJ1-2; 10 positions agree with TRBD1. CDR3 length: 16 amino acids. CDR1 and CDR2 from the germline V gene are SGDLS and YYNGEE. J was trimmed by 1 base and V by 3 bases; bases with no gene match: 6. The CDR3, as DNA: TGTGCCAGCAGCGGACCCGGGACAGGGGATAACTATGGCTACACCTTC. Its protein is CASSGPGTGDNYGYTF.

A few counts support this clone. This chain links TRBV7-9 with TRBJ1-4; tentative D call: TRBD1 (6 bases). Germline-derived CDR1 and CDR2 are SEHNR and FQNEAQ (reference sequence). The CDR3 spans 15 residues. V lost 6 bases and J 8 bases, leaving 19 bases between the germline ends. CDR3 coding DNA: TGTGCCAGCAGTGTTGGGGCAGGGGCCGGGGAAAAACTGTTTTTT. This translates into CASSVGAGAGEKLFF.

The chain employs TRBV4-1 and TRBJ2-3, with 8 bases lining up with TRBD2. Germline trimming cut 4 bases from V and 0 bases from J; bases unmatched to any gene: 3. CDR3 size: 15 residues. Germline V gives CDR1 MGHRA, CDR2 YSYEKL. The CDR3 sequence: CASSPLAGSTDTQYF. The CDR3 region has the DNA TGCGCCAGCAGCCCCTTAGCGGGGAGCACAGATACGCAGTATTTT.

This clone appeared a single time. The genes are TRBV29-1 and TRBJ1-1; D may be TRBD1 (5 bases). V gave up 2 bases and J gave up 11 bases, with 21 bases separating them. Germline CDR1 reads SQVTM; CDR2 reads ANQGSEA. The CDR3 contains 14 residues. CDR3 sequence: CSVETTVERVRAFF. The CDR3 DNA sequence: TGCAGCGTTGAAACGACAGTAGAGCGGGTTCGGGCTTTCTTT.

This clone turned up a few times. The V and J genes are TRBV6-1 and TRBJ1-2; D is possibly TRBD1 (6 bases). Trimming left V 3 bases short and J 6 bases short, with 17 bases between. Germline V gives CDR1 MNHNS, CDR2 SASEGT. The CDR3 extends over 15 amino acids. The CDR3 spells CASSDRDTRVHGYTF. For the CDR3, the DNA is TGTGCCAGCAGTGACCGGGACACCCGAGTCCATGGCTACACCTTC.

This clone was observed once. The rearrangement links TRBV4-1 to TRBJ1-4, with 9 bases fitting TRBD1. CDR1 and CDR2 from the germline V gene are MGHRA and YSYEKL. The CDR3 has 15 residues. The ends lost 2 bases at V and 7 bases at J; junction bases unmatched: 5. CDR3 DNA: TGCGCCAGCAGCCAAAACACAGGGGGCCTTGAAAAACTGTTTTTT. Protein sequence: CASSQNTGGLEKLFF.

The chain links TRBV11-1 to TRBJ2-5; TRBD2 agrees at 10 bases. J gave up 5 bases and V 5 bases, and 8 bases lay outside the gene matches. Germline values: CDR1 SGHAT, CDR2 FQDESV (reference sequence). The CDR3 is 15 residues long. The DNA of the CDR3 is TGTGCCAGCAGCCGAAGCGGGGGGGCCCCGGAGACCCAGTACTTC. It yields the protein CASSRSGGAPETQYF.

This chain joins TRBV5-8 and TRBJ1-5, with 8 bases that match TRBD1. This CDR3 has 15 residues. CDR1 SGHTS and CDR2 YDEGEE come from the germline V gene. Trimming at V came to 4 bases and at J to 4 bases, leaving 7 bases not matched to a gene. CDR3 nucleotide sequence: TGTGCCAGCAGCCTAGGACAGGGTTGGAATCAGCCCCAGCATTTT. Amino acids: CASSLGQGWNQPQHF.

This chain uses TRBV19 with TRBJ1-1, with a possible D match to TRBD1 (6 bases). Germline CDR1 LNHDA, CDR2 SQIVND (reference sequence). The CDR3 runs 15 residues. The germline V and J ends were trimmed by 3 bases and 1 base, with 12 bases remaining between them. As DNA, the CDR3 is TGTGCCAGTAGTATGGGGGGGCGGCCGAACACTGAAGCTTTCTTT. Translating gives CASSMGGRPNTEAFF.

This clone was observed a few times. CDR3 in DNA: TGTGCCAGCAGTTTACTCTCCCAAGAGACCCAGTACTTC. This sequence encodes CASSLLSQETQYF. The J gene is TRBJ2-5, the V gene TRBV27; D is ambiguous. V shed 2 bases and J shed 1 base, with 5 bases lying between them. Germline CDR1 is MNHEY and CDR2 is SMNVEV (reference sequence). The CDR3 totals 13 residues.

This clone has a single count. The sample has other DNA sequences that encode this CDR3 too. The chain recombines TRBV18 with TRBJ2-5; D is uncertain. The CDR3 is 11 amino acids. Trimming took off 6 bases at V and 4 bases at J, with 6 bases between the two ends. The germline V gene has CDR1 KGHSH and CDR2 LQKENI. The DNA for the CDR3 is TGTGCCAGCTCCCCCGGAGAGACCCAGTACTTC. Residues: CASSPGETQYF. Supplemented by reference TRBV18 and TRBJ2-5, the full variable domain reads NAGVMQNPRHLVRRRGQEARLRCSPMKGHSHVYWYRQLPEEGLKFMVYLQKENIIDESGMPKERFSAEFPKEGPSILRIQQVVRGDSAAYFCASSPGETQYFGPGTRLLVL.

This clone was detected a few times. The rearrangement links TRBV30 to TRBJ1-1; 10 nucleotides align to TRBD1. The CDR3 totals 17 residues. V was pared by 0 bases and J by 4 bases, with 11 bases of the junction left unmatched. Germline CDR1 reads GTSNPN; CDR2 reads SVGIG (reference sequence). CDR3 region: CAWSVLGQGLARTEAFF. The CDR3 bases are TGTGCCTGGAGTGTACTGGGACAGGGGTTAGCGCGCACTGAAGCTTTCTTT.

V usage is TRBV6-5 and J usage is TRBJ2-3; unclear D gene. The ends were cut back, 1 base at V and 2 bases at J, with 7 bases in the middle. This CDR3 region has 14 residues. Per germline, CDR1 MNHEY and CDR2 SVGAGI. CDR3 sequence reads: CASSYLGDTDTQYF. In nucleotides, the CDR3 is TGTGCCAGCAGTTACTTAGGAGACACAGATACGCAGTATTTT.

The rearrangement joins TRBV18 to TRBJ1-1, with 8 bases matching TRBD1. With V trimmed by 3 bases and J by 3 bases, 12 bases remained unmatched. The germline V gene has CDR1 KGHSH and CDR2 LQKENI. The CDR3 loop spans 17 amino acids. The DNA of the CDR3 is TGTGCCAGCTCACCTTTCACCGGGACAGGTCTGGACACTGAAGCTTTCTTT. Translation: CASSPFTGTGLDTEAFF.

The chain joins TRBV7-9 to TRBJ1-6, with D possibly matching TRBD1 (5 bases). Germline values: CDR1 SEHNR, CDR2 FQNEAQ (reference sequence). The CDR3 consists of 16 residues. Trimming removed 1 base at V and 6 bases at J, with 13 bases between. CDR3 sequence (DNA): TGTGCCAGCAGCTTAGAGCGTGGGGCCTTTAATTCACCCCTCCACTTT. It codes for CASSLERGAFNSPLHF.